One and the same sample provided the 26 T cell receptor beta chains below, sequenced in a study of beta chain features in type 1 diabetes. The sequenced template was cDNA made from the entire isolated RNA. This table comes from immunoSEQ multiplex PCR, and its TCRdb copy is limited to in-frame clones, with some not included. This sample has tens of thousands of clones, with roughly two thirds found just once. Sequencing input: Tregs from blood. These receptors were taken from a woman aged 40 to 50 in good health.

The chain has TRBV7-9 and TRBJ1-2; no firm D call. The ends were cut back, 6 bases at V and 6 bases at J, with 8 bases in the middle. Looked up from germline, CDR1 is SEHNR and CDR2 is FQNEAQ (reference sequence). This CDR3 has 11 amino acids. CDR3 loop: CASRMYDGYTF. The CDR3 nucleotides are TGTGCCAGCAGAATGTATGATGGCTACACCTTC.

The CDR3 region is CASSAHPGNEQFF. CDR3 in DNA: TGTGCCAGTAGTGCCCACCCGGGAAATGAGCAGTTCTTC. V is TRBV19 and J is TRBJ2-1, with D possibly TRBD2 on 5 matching bases. The germline gives CDR1 LNHDA, CDR2 SQIVND (reference sequence). Trimming cost V 5 bases and J 7 bases, with 12 bases left between them. The CDR3 is made up of 13 amino acids.

The chain combines TRBV25-1 with TRBJ2-5; D is uncertain. Trimming stripped 5 bases from V and 2 bases from J, with 18 bases between. Germline V gene data show CDR1 as MGHDK and CDR2 as SYGVNS. The CDR3 runs to 16 residues. CDR3 sequence reads: CASSFSLGLAQETQYF. In DNA, the CDR3 is TGTGCCAGCAGTTTCTCCCTGGGCCTCGCACAAGAGACCCAGTACTTC.

In its sample, this clone was seen once. The rearrangement joins TRBV19 to TRBJ2-5; D is unclear. V shed 1 base and J shed 5 bases, with 2 bases lying between them. The CDR3 loop spans 11 amino acids. CDR1 and CDR2 from the germline V gene are LNHDA and SQIVND (reference sequence). The CDR3 spells CASSIAETQYF. The CDR3 nucleotides are TGTGCCAGTAGTATAGCGGAGACCCAGTACTTC.

This chain joins TRBV5-6 and TRBJ1-1; a possible D gene is TRBD1 (5 bases). The CDR3 spans 13 residues. Per germline, CDR1 SGHDT and CDR2 YYEEEE. Trimming removed 4 bases at V and 7 bases at J, with 14 bases between. CDR3 protein: CASSQQAWSEAFF. CDR3 DNA sequence: TGTGCCAGCAGCCAACAGGCCTGGAGTGAAGCTTTCTTT.

The chain couples TRBV7-2 to TRBJ2-3; 9 bases are shared with TRBD2. This CDR3 is built from 15 residues. CDR1 SGHTA and CDR2 FQGNSA come from the germline V gene. After removal of 1 base from V and 10 bases from J, the junction contained 9 bases not matched to a gene. The CDR3 is CASSLEWRGGAPQYF. Written as DNA, the CDR3 is TGTGCCAGCAGCTTAGAATGGCGCGGGGGGGCCCCGCAGTATTTT. The full variable domain, completed using reference TRBV7-2 and TRBJ2-3, is GAGVSQSPSNKVTEKGKDVELRCDPISGHTALYWYRQSLGQGLEFLIYFQGNSAPDKSGLPSDRFSAERTGGSVSTLTIQRTQQEDSAVYLCASSLEWRGGAPQYFGPGTRLTVL.

The V and J genes are TRBV5-6 and TRBJ2-7, with 9 bases aligning to TRBD1. This CDR3 has 14 amino acids. Germline lookup yields CDR1 SGHDT and CDR2 YYEEEE. The ends lost 3 bases at V and 3 bases at J; junction bases unmatched: 4. This CDR3 is CASSSSGQGYEQYF. CDR3 nucleotide sequence: TGTGCCAGCAGCTCCTCGGGACAGGGCTACGAGCAGTACTTC. The complete variable domain, with remaining parts taken from reference TRBV5-6 and TRBJ2-7, reads DAGVTQSPTHLIKTRGQQVTLRCSPKSGHDTVSWYQQALGQGPQFIFQYYEEEERQRGNFPDRFSGHQFPNYSSELNVNALLLGDSALYLCASSSSGQGYEQYFGPGTRLTVT.

The chain uses TRBV9 and TRBJ2-1; 13 nucleotides align to TRBD2. CDR1 and CDR2 (germline): SGDLS, YYNGEE. The V and J ends lost 3 bases and 7 bases, in that order; junction bases with no gene match: 7. There are 16 residues in the CDR3. The DNA of the CDR3 is TGTGCCAGCAGCGATCGAACTAGCGGGGGGGCGAATGAGCAGTTCTTC. Residues: CASSDRTSGGANEQFF.

V usage is TRBV5-1 and J usage is TRBJ1-2; 7 bases match TRBD1. Unmatched junction bases numbered 1, after V lost 4 bases and J lost 4 bases. CDR3 length equals 12 residues. Per germline, CDR1 SGHRS and CDR2 YFSETQ. The CDR3 loop is CASSGDSYGYTF. Here the CDR3 DNA reads TGCGCCAGCAGCGGGGACAGCTATGGCTACACCTTC.

The chain employs TRBV27 and TRBJ2-3; the match to TRBD2 covers 8 bases. V lost 6 bases to trimming and J lost 1 base; unmatched junction nucleotides: 0. This CDR3 region has 13 residues. Germline CDR1 reads MNHEY; CDR2 reads SMNVEV (reference sequence). This chain's CDR3 is CASRLAGTDTQYF. CDR3 coding DNA: TGTGCCAGCAGACTAGCGGGCACAGATACGCAGTATTTT.

The chain links TRBV27 to TRBJ1-2, with D tentatively TRBD1 (5 bases). V shed 5 bases and J shed 5 bases, with 15 bases lying between them. The CDR3 is made up of 14 amino acids. CDR1 and CDR2 (germline): MNHEY, SMNVEV (reference sequence). CDR3 sequence: CASSPLGGSYGYTF. DNA of the CDR3: TGTGCCAGCAGTCCCCTGGGGGGATCTTATGGCTACACCTTC.

This clone was seen more than once but under ten times. The gene calls are TRBV5-1 and TRBJ1-1, with 7 bases fitting TRBD1. The CDR3 extends over 12 amino acids. With V trimmed by 4 bases and J by 10 bases, 7 bases remained unmatched. The germline gives CDR1 SGHRS, CDR2 YFSETQ. Here the CDR3 DNA reads TGCGCCAGCAGCCTGACAGGGAGTGGAGCTTTCTTT. Translation gives CASSLTGSGAFF.

The chain recombines TRBV5-1 with TRBJ1-2; D remains unclear. This CDR3 has 13 amino acids. CDR1 SGHRS and CDR2 YFSETQ come from the germline V gene. V was cut by 3 bases and J by 2 bases, with 8 bases left in between. The CDR3 loop is CASSYGLNYGYTF. CDR3 sequence (DNA): TGCGCCAGCAGCTACGGACTAAACTATGGCTACACCTTC.

The rearrangement uses TRBV7-2 and TRBJ2-3; 9 bases match TRBD2. V shed 11 bases and J 0 bases; nucleotides not matched to a gene: 12. The germline V gene has CDR1 SGHTA and CDR2 FQGNSA. The CDR3 runs to 16 residues. DNA of the CDR3: TGTGCCGCCGCCGGGACTAGCTCCAGTAGCACAGATACGCAGTATTTT. Its translation is CAAAGTSSSSTDTQYF.

The V gene is TRBV7-9, the J gene TRBJ2-2, with D possibly matching TRBD1 (7 bases). Trimming removed 2 bases from V and 5 bases from J, with 12 bases in between. Germline V gives CDR1 SEHNR, CDR2 FQNEAQ (reference sequence). The CDR3 is 15 amino acids. CDR3 coding DNA: TGTGCCAGCAGCTTAAGCAGGGGGAGGACCGGGGAGCTGTTTTTT. Amino acids: CASSLSRGRTGELFF. The full variable domain, rest sourced from reference TRBV7-9 and TRBJ2-2, is DTGVSQNPRHKITKRGQNVTFRCDPISEHNRLYWYRQTLGQGPEFLTYFQNEAQLEKSRLLSDRFSAERPKGSFSTLEIQRTEQGDSAMYLCASSLSRGRTGELFFGEGSRLTVL.

The V gene is TRBV7-2, the J gene TRBJ2-6; no reliable D call. Germline CDR1 and CDR2: SGHTA and FQGNSA. This CDR3 is 14 amino acids long. Deletions cut 2 bases from V and 2 bases from J, with 4 bases between. DNA of the CDR3: TGTGCCAGCAGCTTATCTGCTGGGGCCAACGTCCTGACTTTC. Protein sequence: CASSLSAGANVLTF. The full variable domain, in which reference TRBV7-2 and TRBJ2-6 provide the parts outside the CDR3, is GAGVSQSPSNKVTEKGKDVELRCDPISGHTALYWYRQSLGQGLEFLIYFQGNSAPDKSGLPSDRFSAERTGGSVSTLTIQRTQQEDSAVYLCASSLSAGANVLTFGAGSRLTVL.

CDR3 nucleotides: TGTGCCAGCAGTGCACTGGACAGGCGAAACACAGATACGCAGTATTTT. Its translation is CASSALDRRNTDTQYF. The rearrangement joins TRBV27 to TRBJ2-3; 7 nucleotides line up with TRBD1. Per the germline V gene, CDR1 is MNHEY and CDR2 is SMNVEV (reference sequence). This CDR3 region has 16 residues. Trimming cost V 5 bases and J 2 bases; bases outside gene matches: 10.

The rearrangement uses TRBV10-3 and TRBJ2-7; no reliable D call. V lost 8 bases and J lost 3, with 11 bases in between. Looked up from germline, CDR1 is ENHRY and CDR2 is SYGVKD. CDR3 length: 12 amino acids. This CDR3 is CAIRRQDYEQYF. In DNA form, the CDR3 reads TGTGCCATCCGTCGGCAGGACTACGAGCAGTACTTC.

This clone was recorded a few times. This chain connects TRBV10-3 to TRBJ2-7; 11 nucleotides align to TRBD1. Germline V gene data show CDR1 as ENHRY and CDR2 as SYGVKD. There are 17 residues in the CDR3. V lost 3 bases, J lost 1 base, and 8 bases stayed unmatched. CDR3 protein: CAISDLPGQGVSYEQYF. CDR3 bases: TGTGCCATCAGTGATCTCCCGGGACAGGGGGTATCCTACGAGCAGTACTTC.

The J gene is TRBJ2-1, the V gene TRBV7-9; 8 positions match TRBD1. CDR3 size: 16 residues. After removal of 5 bases from V and 0 bases from J, the junction contained 6 bases not matched to a gene. CDR1 is SEHNR and CDR2 is FQNEAQ in the germline V gene (reference sequence). CDR3 sequence: CASSPEQGDSYNEQFF. CDR3 DNA sequence: TGTGCCAGCAGCCCTGAACAGGGGGACTCCTACAATGAGCAGTTCTTC.

Only a few counts were recorded for this clone. The chain uses TRBV29-1 and TRBJ1-4; D call uncertain. The germline CDR1 and CDR2 sequences are SQVTM and ANQGSEA. V shed 5 bases and J shed 8 bases, with 15 bases lying between them. The CDR3 consists of 13 residues. The CDR3 protein is CSVLVRDGEKLFF. In DNA, the CDR3 is TGCAGCGTTTTGGTGAGGGATGGAGAAAAACTGTTTTTT. Using reference TRBV29-1 and TRBJ1-4 for the parts outside the CDR3, the full variable domain is SAVISQKPSRDICQRGTSLTIQCQVDSQVTMMFWYRQQPGQSLTLIATANQGSEATYESGFVIDKFPISRPNLTFSTLTVSNMSPEDSSIYLCSVLVRDGEKLFFGSGTQLSVL.

The rearrangement joins TRBV9 to TRBJ2-5, with 9 nucleotides matching TRBD2. With V trimmed by 3 bases and J by 3 bases, 3 bases remained unmatched. The CDR3 runs to 14 residues. Germline V CDR1 and CDR2: SGDLS, YYNGEE. Written as DNA, the CDR3 is TGTGCCAGCAGCGCTATAGCGGGAGAAGAGACCCAGTACTTC. Translating gives CASSAIAGEETQYF.

The table lists this clone with a count of one. The chain joins TRBV10-3 to TRBJ2-5; 12 bases agree with TRBD1. J gave up 11 bases and V 6 bases, and 10 bases lay outside the gene matches. This CDR3 region has 14 residues. Germline V gene sequence: CDR1 ENHRY, CDR2 SYGVKD. In nucleotides, the CDR3 is TGTGCCATCAGATCGGGACAGGGGGCGAAGGAGCAGTACTTC. Its translation: CAIRSGQGAKEQYF.

V and J are TRBV7-8 and TRBJ2-1; D possibly corresponds to TRBD1 (5 bases). V was cut by 4 bases and J by 3 bases, with 13 bases left in between. The germline V gene encodes CDR1 SGHVS and CDR2 FQNEAQ. This CDR3 has 15 residues. The CDR3 here is CASSSPWGLYNEQFF. Written as DNA, the CDR3 is TGTGCCAGCAGCTCCCCGTGGGGCCTCTACAATGAGCAGTTCTTC. Filled out from reference TRBV7-8 and TRBJ2-1, the complete variable domain reads GAGVSQSPRYKVAKRGQDVALRCDPISGHVSLFWYQQALGQGPEFLTYFQNEAQLDKSGLPSDRFFAERPEGSVSTLKIQRTQQEDSAVYLCASSSPWGLYNEQFFGPGTRLTVL.

The chain uses TRBV11-2 and TRBJ1-1, with D tentatively TRBD1 (5 bases). V was trimmed by 5 bases and J by 5 bases, leaving 12 bases between them. The CDR3 contains 13 residues. Germline CDR1 reads SGHAT; CDR2 reads FQNNGV. This CDR3 reads CASSIQEGTEAFF. For the CDR3, the DNA is TGTGCCAGCAGCATCCAGGAGGGGACTGAAGCTTTCTTT.

The J gene is TRBJ2-1, the V gene TRBV6-5, with D perhaps TRBD1 (8 bases). The germline V gene has CDR1 MNHEY and CDR2 SVGAGI. The CDR3 contains 14 residues. V lost 6 bases to trimming and J lost 4 bases, with 13 bases between them. CDR3 coding DNA: TGTGCCAGCAGATTACAGGGGGGGTACAATGAGCAGTTCTTC. Amino acid sequence: CASRLQGGYNEQFF.